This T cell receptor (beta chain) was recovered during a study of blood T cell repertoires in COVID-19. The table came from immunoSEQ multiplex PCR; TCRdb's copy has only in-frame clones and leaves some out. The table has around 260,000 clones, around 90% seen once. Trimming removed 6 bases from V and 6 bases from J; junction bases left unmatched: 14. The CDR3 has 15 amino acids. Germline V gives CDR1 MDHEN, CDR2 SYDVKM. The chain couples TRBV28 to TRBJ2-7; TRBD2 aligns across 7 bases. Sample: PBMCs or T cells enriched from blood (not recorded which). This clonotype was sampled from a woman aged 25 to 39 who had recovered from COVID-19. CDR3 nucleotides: TGTGCCAGCAGCTCGGGCGGGGAGGGAGAGGGCGAGCAGTACTTC. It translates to CASSSGGEGEGEQYF.